These 6 T cell receptor beta chains were sequenced from one sample in a study of T cells after yellow fever vaccination. Via MiXCR, TCRdb re-called the 5' RACE reads, giving one row per CDR3 protein. The sample has around 110,000 distinct CDR3 sequences; 8.4% are singletons. The sequencing here drew on CD8+ T cells sorted from PBMCs, taken 45 days after the yellow fever booster vaccination. Receptors originate from a man aged 25 to 40 who received the YFV17D yellow fever vaccine.

This clonotype has ten or more counts. This sequence joins TRBV29-1 and TRBJ2-4, with 10 bases lining up with TRBD2. Germline V CDR1 and CDR2: SQVTM, ANQGSEA. The CDR3 runs to 14 residues. V gave up 4 bases and J gave up 3 bases; unmatched junction bases: 3. CDR3 DNA sequence: TGCAGCGTTGGGCTAGCGGGAGTCAAAAACATTCAGTACTTC. Translated: CSVGLAGVKNIQYF. Using reference TRBV29-1 and TRBJ2-4 for the parts outside the CDR3, the full variable domain is SAVISQKPSRDICQRGTSLTIQCQVDSQVTMMFWYRQQPGQSLTLIATANQGSEATYESGFVIDKFPISRPNLTFSTLTVSNMSPEDSSIYLCSVGLAGVKNIQYFGAGTRLSVL.

This clonotype was observed many times. The gene calls are TRBV27 and TRBJ2-7, with D maybe TRBD1 (6 bases). The CDR3 spans 15 residues. In germline, CDR1 is MNHEY, CDR2 SMNVEV (reference sequence). V was shortened by 0 bases and J by 0 bases, with 9 bases between the two germline ends. The CDR3: CASSLSLDSSYEQYF. CDR3 bases: TGTGCCAGCAGTTTATCCCTGGACAGCTCCTACGAGCAGTACTTC.

At least ten counts were recorded for this clonotype. The chain combines TRBV27 with TRBJ2-7; D call uncertain. The CDR3 runs to 15 residues. CDR1 is MNHEY and CDR2 is SMNVEV in the germline V gene (reference sequence). V lost 2 bases to trimming and J lost 4 bases, with 15 bases between them. CDR3 sequence: CASSLNLGGSYEQYF. CDR3 in DNA: TGTGCCAGCAGTTTAAATTTAGGTGGCAGTTACGAGCAGTACTTC.

This clonotype was picked up many times. V and J are TRBV10-3 and TRBJ2-3; 11 bases are a match to TRBD2. CDR1 and CDR2 (germline): ENHRY, SYGVKD. CDR3 length: 17 amino acids. With V trimmed by 7 bases and J by 6 bases, 15 bases remained unmatched. The CDR3 DNA is TGTGCCATCAATACCCCGGGGCTAGCGGGAGGATCTGATACGCAGTATTTT. This codes for CAINTPGLAGGSDTQYF.

The genes are TRBV11-3 and TRBJ2-7; TRBD1 or TRBD2 may be the D gene (5 bases each). CDR3 size: 15 residues. Between the trimmed V and J ends, which lost 5 bases and 4 bases, there was a span of 18 bases. Germline V gene data show CDR1 as SGHNT and CDR2 as YENEEA. CDR3 sequence reads: CASSQFTGLSYEQYF. CDR3 DNA: TGTGCCAGCAGCCAATTTACAGGACTCTCTTACGAGCAGTACTTC.

This clonotype was seen a few times. The rearrangement uses TRBV14 and TRBJ2-7; 7 bases align to TRBD1. Looked up from germline, CDR1 is SGHDN and CDR2 is FVKESK. CDR3 length: 15 amino acids. After removal of 2 bases from V and 5 bases from J, the junction contained 9 bases not matched to a gene. CDR3 nucleotide sequence: TGTGCCAGCAGCCAACCCCTGACAGGGTTCAACGAGCAGTACTTC. Protein: CASSQPLTGFNEQYF.